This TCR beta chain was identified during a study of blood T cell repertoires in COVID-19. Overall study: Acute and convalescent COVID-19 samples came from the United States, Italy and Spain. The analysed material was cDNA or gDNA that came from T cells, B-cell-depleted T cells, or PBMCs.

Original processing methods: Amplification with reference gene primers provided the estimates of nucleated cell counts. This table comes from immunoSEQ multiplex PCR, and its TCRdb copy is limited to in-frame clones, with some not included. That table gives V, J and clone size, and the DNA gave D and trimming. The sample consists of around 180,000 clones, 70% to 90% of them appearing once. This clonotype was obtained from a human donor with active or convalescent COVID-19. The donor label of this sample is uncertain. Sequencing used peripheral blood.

The CDR3 DNA reads as TGTGCCAGCAGCTTCGTCTCCCCAGGGGCCGGGGAGCTGTTTTTT. It yields the protein CASSFVSPGAGELFF. J is TRBJ2-2 and V is TRBV7-8; the D gene is possibly TRBD1 (6 bases). Trimming removed 3 bases at V and 6 bases at J, with 14 bases between. This CDR3 contains 15 residues. In germline, CDR1 is SGHVS, CDR2 FQNEAQ. The full variable domain, its missing parts supplied by reference TRBV7-8 and TRBJ2-2, is GAGVSQSPRYKVAKRGQDVALRCDPISGHVSLFWYQQALGQGPEFLTYFQNEAQLDKSGLPSDRFFAERPEGSVSTLKIQRTQQEDSAVYLCASSFVSPGAGELFFGEGSRLTVL.